The rows below give T cell receptor beta chains drawn from one sample of a study of cytomegalovirus exposure and HLA in healthy donors. Method: immunoSEQ multiplex PCR; TCRdb's copy keeps in-frame clones and lacks some. This sample yields around 86,000 clones, of which 85% to 95% are seen a single time; around 1.2% belongs to the top ten. Input material: PBMCs. All receptors come from a young woman in good health and CMV-seropositive. Both conserved end residues are part of each CDR3. The D gene is left open where the match is weak. Where a row states a size, it is once, few, many or the class of an expanded clone; other rows omit it.

size	D	V	J	DNA	CDR3
NA	TRBD1	TRBV5-1	TRBJ1-1	TGCGCCAGCAGGCCCGCCCCGGACAGGGGACGAGCTTTCTTT	CASRPAPDRGRAFF
NA	NA	TRBV6-1	TRBJ2-7	TGTGCCAGCAGTGAGGTTAGGGGGGGATACGAGCAGTACTTC	CASSEVRGGYEQYF
NA	TRBD1	TRBV11-1	TRBJ1-1	TGTGCCAGCAGCTCTCAGGGACAGACAAACACTGAAGCTTTCTTT	CASSSQGQTNTEAFF
NA	NA	TRBV18	TRBJ2-1	TGTGCCAGCTCACAACCAGACAGGTTCAATGAGCAGTTCTTC	CASSQPDRFNEQFF
NA	NA	TRBV11-2	TRBJ1-1	TGTGCCAGCAGCTTCCGCGGGACTATGGGCACTGAAGCTTTCTTT	CASSFRGTMGTEAFF
NA	NA	TRBV4-3	TRBJ1-2	TGCGCCAGCAGCCAAGTTGGAGGAGGCAGCTATGGTGGCTACACCTTC	CASSQVGGGSYGGYTF
NA	NA	TRBV27	TRBJ2-2	TGTGCCAGCAGTTACGGACAACGCACCGGGGAGCTGTTTTTT	CASSYGQRTGELFF
NA	NA	TRBV7-9	TRBJ1-4	TGTGCCAGCAGCTTAAGTGGTCGGGAAAAACTGTTTTTT	CASSLSGREKLFF
NA	TRBD2	TRBV10-3	TRBJ2-7	TGTGCCATCAGTGAGTCAGAGACTAGCGTCAACTACGAGCAGTACTTC	CAISESETSVNYEQYF
once	TRBD1	TRBV4-3	TRBJ2-4	TGCGCCAGCAGCCCGGGGACAGGGGCAAACATTCAGTACTTC	CASSPGTGANIQYF
NA	NA	TRBV10-1	TRBJ2-3	TGCGCCAGCAGTGACGCGGGGGACAGGCAACGATTTTTT	CASSDAGDRQRFF
NA	TRBD2	TRBV4-2	TRBJ2-1	TGTGCCAGCAGCCAAGGTCGTAGCGGGGCAACTAATGTGCAGTTCTTC	CASSQGRSGATNVQFF
NA	NA	TRBV12-5	TRBJ2-1	TGTGCTAGTGGTTTGGACTCCTGGGGAGAAAGGGATGAGCAGTTCTTC	CASGLDSWGERDEQFF
NA	TRBD1	TRBV27	TRBJ2-3	TGTGCCAGCAGTGTAACAGGGGTCCTCAGCACAGATACGCAGTATTTT	CASSVTGVLSTDTQYF
NA	NA	TRBV5-1	TRBJ1-1	TGCGCCAGCAGCTTGGTCCCCAGGTCTGACACTGAAGCTTTCTTT	CASSLVPRSDTEAFF
NA	NA	TRBV18	TRBJ2-3	TGTGCCAGCTCACCATTCCCGGTGGCAGCGAGATACACAGATACGCAGTATTTT	CASSPFPVAARYTDTQYF
NA	NA	TRBV30	TRBJ1-4	TGTGCCTGGAGTGTAGGGGGGGTCGAAAAACTGTTTTTT	CAWSVGGVEKLFF
NA	TRBD2	TRBV5-1	TRBJ2-3	TGCGCCAGCAGCCCCACCGGTGGTCTAGCGGGATCTACAGATACGCAGTATTTT	CASSPTGGLAGSTDTQYF
NA	TRBD1	TRBV7-9	TRBJ1-1	TGTGCCAGCAGTTGGGTCGAGACAGGGGAAGCTTTCTTT	CASSWVETGEAFF
NA	TRBD1	TRBV10-2	TRBJ2-7	TGCGCCAGCAGTGAGTGGGACAGGGGTCCCGAGCAGTACTTC	CASSEWDRGPEQYF
NA	TRBD1	TRBV6-5	TRBJ1-2	TGTGCCAGCAGTCCCGGACAGGGAAGTGGCTACACCTTC	CASSPGQGSGYTF
NA	NA	TRBV28	TRBJ2-7	TGTGCCAGCAGTTTATTTACACCTACAGGGACCCATTCCTACGAGCAGTACTTC	CASSLFTPTGTHSYEQYF
NA	TRBD1	TRBV9	TRBJ1-3	TGTGCCAGCAGCAACGGAGGGGGCAGAAACACCATATATTTT	CASSNGGGRNTIYF
NA	TRBD2	TRBV9	TRBJ2-3	TGTGCCAGCAGCATGGGACTAGCGGGAGCGGAAACAGATACGCAGTATTTT	CASSMGLAGAETDTQYF
NA	NA	TRBV28	TRBJ1-1	TGTGCCAGCAGTTTACGGACATGGAGTGAAGCTTTCTTT	CASSLRTWSEAFF
NA	TRBD2	TRBV6-5	TRBJ2-7	TGTGCCAGCAGTTACTCTGGGCGGGGGATTTCCTACGAGCAGTACTTC	CASSYSGRGISYEQYF
NA	TRBD1	TRBV28	TRBJ2-1	TGTGCCAGCAGGCTAACAGGGGAATCCTACAATGAGCAGTTCTTC	CASRLTGESYNEQFF
NA	TRBD1	TRBV28	TRBJ1-4	TGTGCCAGCAGAGAGACAGGGCGGAATGAAAAACTGTTTTTT	CASRETGRNEKLFF
NA	TRBD2	TRBV9	TRBJ2-7	TGTGCCAGCAGCGTAGAGTCTCTAGCGGGGGAATACGAGCAGTACTTC	CASSVESLAGEYEQYF
NA	NA	TRBV5-1	TRBJ1-1	TGCGCCAGCAGCTTGCTGGGACAGAACACTGAAGCTTTCTTT	CASSLLGQNTEAFF
NA	TRBD1	TRBV6-5	TRBJ1-5	TGTGCCAGCAGCCCACAGGGGGCAAATCAGCCCCAGCATTTT	CASSPQGANQPQHF
NA	NA	TRBV7-9	TRBJ2-7	TGTGCCAGCAGCCAAGCGGAAACAAACTACGAGCAGTACTTC	CASSQAETNYEQYF
once	TRBD2	TRBV4-3	TRBJ2-3	TGCGCCAGCAGCCAAGGGGCGGGAGCAGCGGATACGCAGTATTTT	CASSQGAGAADTQYF